The 8 T cell receptor beta chains given below trace back to one sample, sequenced in a study of PD-1 blockade in classical Hodgkin lymphoma. Time point described: cycle 4 day 1 (C4D1), after about 6 weeks of nivolumab. Each patient relapsed following autologous stem cell transplantation, and prior brentuximab vedotin exposure differed. Purification of CD4+ T cells from thawed PBMCs was achieved by magnetic negative selection. Method: immunoSEQ multiplex PCR; TCRdb's copy keeps in-frame clones and lacks some. This table has 15,000 to 20,000 clones, less than 85% appearing once. This specimen was CD4+ T cells from blood, taken before the fourth cycle of nivolumab. The receptor source for this set is a human donor with classical Hodgkin lymphoma.

V usage is TRBV28 and J usage is TRBJ2-1, with 7 positions matching TRBD2. CDR3 size: 15 residues. Germline loops: CDR1 MDHEN, CDR2 SYDVKM. The ends lost 4 bases at V and 1 base at J; junction bases unmatched: 4. The CDR3 sequence: CASSSGGGSYNEQFF. The CDR3 coding sequence is TGTGCCAGCAGTTCGGGGGGAGGATCCTACAATGAGCAGTTCTTC. The full variable domain, in which reference TRBV28 and TRBJ2-1 provide the parts outside the CDR3, is DVKVTQSSRYLVKRTGEKVFLECVQDMDHENMFWYRQDPGLGLRLIYFSYDVKMKEKGDIPEGYSVSREKKERFSLILESASTNQTSMYLCASSSGGGSYNEQFFGPGTRLTVL.

The chain combines TRBV4-1 with TRBJ2-3, with 14 bases fitting TRBD2. Germline CDR1 MGHRA, CDR2 YSYEKL. Trimming removed 0 bases from V and 3 bases from J; junction bases left unmatched: 14. The CDR3 sequence is 21 residues long. In DNA, the CDR3 is TGCGCCAGCAGCCAAGATCACCCGACTAGCGGGAGGGCCTGGTTGACAGATACGCAGTATTTT. Translating it yields CASSQDHPTSGRAWLTDTQYF.

V gene TRBV27 combines with J gene TRBJ2-6; D may be TRBD1 (5 bases). Per the germline V gene, CDR1 is MNHEY and CDR2 is SMNVEV (reference sequence). Between the trimmed V and J ends, which lost 11 bases and 3 bases, there was a span of 11 bases. This CDR3 is built from 13 residues. The CDR3 coding sequence is TGTGCCCGTCGCCAGGGTGGGGCCAACGTCCTGACTTTC. Protein sequence: CARRQGGANVLTF. The whole variable domain, filled in from reference TRBV27 and TRBJ2-6, reads EAQVTQNPRYLITVTGKKLTVTCSQNMNHEYMSWYRQDPGLGLRQIYYSMNVEVTDKGDVPEGYKVSRKEKRNFPLILESPSPNQTSLYFCARRQGGANVLTFGAGSRLTVL.

V gene TRBV2 combines with J gene TRBJ2-3; TRBD2 matches at 9 bases. Germline lookup yields CDR1 SNHLY and CDR2 FYNNEI. The length of the CDR3 is 17 residues. J was trimmed by 4 bases and V by 0 bases; bases with no gene match: 8. The DNA for the CDR3 is TGTGCCAGCAGTGAAGCGAGGGGCGGGAGGGCCCCAGATACGCAGTATTTT. Its translation is CASSEARGGRAPDTQYF.

The chain recombines TRBV19 with TRBJ2-6, with 8 bases identical to TRBD1. The germline gives CDR1 LNHDA, CDR2 SQIVND (reference sequence). J was trimmed by 4 bases and V by 8 bases; bases with no gene match: 4. The CDR3 length is 14 residues. CDR3 protein: CASQGAHGANVLTF. In DNA form, the CDR3 reads TGTGCCAGTCAGGGGGCTCACGGGGCCAACGTCCTGACTTTC.

CDR3 sequence reads: CASSQDRGRDNTEAFF. For the CDR3, the DNA is TGCGCCAGCAGCCAAGATCGGGGCAGGGACAACACTGAAGCTTTCTTT. This chain links TRBV4-1 with TRBJ1-1, with D possibly matching TRBD1 (5 bases). The V end was cut by 0 bases, the J end by 2 bases, with 13 bases between. CDR3 length: 16 amino acids. Germline V gene sequence: CDR1 MGHRA, CDR2 YSYEKL.

The chain links TRBV5-1 to TRBJ2-1, with 7 bases that match TRBD2. Germline values: CDR1 SGHRS, CDR2 YFSETQ. The V and J ends lost 6 bases and 0 bases, in that order; junction bases with no gene match: 6. CDR3 length: 15 amino acids. The CDR3 loop is CASNKLAGSYNEQFF. The DNA of the CDR3 is TGCGCCAGCAACAAATTAGCGGGCTCCTACAATGAGCAGTTCTTC.

This clone was seen just once. The V gene is TRBV5-1, the J gene TRBJ2-3; D not certain. The CDR3 is made up of 15 amino acids. The germline gives CDR1 SGHRS, CDR2 YFSETQ. Trimming took 0 bases from V and 5 from J, leaving 13 bases between them. The CDR3 sequence: CASSLVLQLGDTQYF. CDR3 bases: TGCGCCAGCAGCTTGGTACTGCAATTGGGAGATACGCAGTATTTT.